This TCR beta chain was sequenced for a study of blood T cells in healthy people across ages. Points from the study as a whole: The lack of PBMC sorting stopped any conclusive naive versus antigen-experienced comparison.

The CDR3 spans 14 residues. Healthy Caucasians from Russia aged about 6 to 100 served as donors. For the second PCR, which ran for roughly 6 to 11 cycles, a sample-barcoded 5' primer and a J-beta primer mix were used. TCRdb re-analysed the 5' RACE reads in MiXCR, keeping a single row per CDR3 protein. The sample holds 1.5 million or so distinct CDR3 sequences; around 40% are singletons and the top ten take approximately 4%. To note about this clonotype: The antigen remains undetermined.

The gene calls are TRBV21-1 and TRBJ1-2; the tabulated D call, TRBD1, remains unverified against the DNA. TRBV21-1 is a listed pseudogene. What was sequenced was blood. This clonotype was obtained from a woman under 30 in good health. This chain's CDR3 is CASSKGETDYGYTF. As DNA, the CDR3 is TGTGCCAGCAGCAAAGGGGAGACAGACTATGGCTACACCTTC.